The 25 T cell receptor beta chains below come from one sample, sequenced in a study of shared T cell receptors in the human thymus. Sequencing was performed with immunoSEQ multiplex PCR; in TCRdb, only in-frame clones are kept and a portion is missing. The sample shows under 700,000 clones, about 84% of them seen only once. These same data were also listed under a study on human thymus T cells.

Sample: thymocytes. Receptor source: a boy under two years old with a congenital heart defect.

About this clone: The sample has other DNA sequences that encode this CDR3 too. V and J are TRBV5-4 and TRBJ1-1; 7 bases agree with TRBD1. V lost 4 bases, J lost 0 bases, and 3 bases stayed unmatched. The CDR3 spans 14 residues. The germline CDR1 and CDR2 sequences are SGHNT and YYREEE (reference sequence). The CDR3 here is CASSPGTVNTEAFF. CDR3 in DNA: TGTGCCAGCAGCCCCGGGACAGTGAACACTGAAGCTTTCTTT.

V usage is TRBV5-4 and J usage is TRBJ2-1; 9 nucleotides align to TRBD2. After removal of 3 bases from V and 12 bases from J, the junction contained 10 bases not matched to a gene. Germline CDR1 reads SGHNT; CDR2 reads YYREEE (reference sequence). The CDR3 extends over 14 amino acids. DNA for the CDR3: TGTGCCAGCAGCTCCGGACTAGCGTCCCTCGGGCAGTTCTTC. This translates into CASSSGLASLGQFF.

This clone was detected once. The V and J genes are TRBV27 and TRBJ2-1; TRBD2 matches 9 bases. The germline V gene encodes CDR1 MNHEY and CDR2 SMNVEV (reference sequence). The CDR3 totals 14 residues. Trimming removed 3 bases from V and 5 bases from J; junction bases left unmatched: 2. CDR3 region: CASSLGGRDNEQFF. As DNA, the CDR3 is TGTGCCAGCAGTTTGGGCGGGAGGGACAATGAGCAGTTCTTC.

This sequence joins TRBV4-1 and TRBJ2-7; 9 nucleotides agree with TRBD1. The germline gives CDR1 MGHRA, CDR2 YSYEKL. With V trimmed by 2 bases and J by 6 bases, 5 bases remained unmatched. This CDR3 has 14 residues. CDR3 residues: CASSQPGQGPEQYF. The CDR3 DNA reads TGCGCCAGCAGCCAACCGGGACAGGGTCCCGAGCAGTACTTC.

In DNA form, the CDR3 reads TGTGCCAGCAGCTTGGGACGGCGGAATTTCGAACTAGAGGGCTACACCTTC. Translating gives CASSLGRRNFELEGYTF. This chain joins TRBV5-6 and TRBJ1-2; D not certain. Trimming pared 0 bases from V and 8 bases from J, leaving 23 bases between. CDR1 and CDR2 from the germline V gene are SGHDT and YYEEEE. This CDR3 comprises 17 residues.

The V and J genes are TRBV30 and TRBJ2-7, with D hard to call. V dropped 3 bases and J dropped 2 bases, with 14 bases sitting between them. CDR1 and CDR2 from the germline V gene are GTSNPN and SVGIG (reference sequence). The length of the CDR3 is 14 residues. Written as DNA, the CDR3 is TGTGCCTGGAGACCGCAGGCCAGAACCTACGAGCAGTACTTC. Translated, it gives CAWRPQARTYEQYF. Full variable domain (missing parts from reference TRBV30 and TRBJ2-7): SQTIHQWPATLVQPVGSPLSLECTVEGTSNPNLYWYRQAAGRGLQLLFYSVGIGQISSEVPQNLSASRPQDRQFILSSKKLLLSDSGFYLCAWRPQARTYEQYFGPGTRLTVT.

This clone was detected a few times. The CDR3 nucleotides are TGCGCCAGCAGCCAAGAGTTTGCGAGGGGGCGCGGAAATGAGCAGTTCTTC. This sequence encodes CASSQEFARGRGNEQFF. The chain carries TRBV4-1 and TRBJ2-1; 7 bases are a match to TRBD1. This CDR3 is 17 amino acids long. Per the germline V gene, CDR1 is MGHRA and CDR2 is YSYEKL. Germline trimming cut 0 bases from V and 7 bases from J; bases unmatched to any gene: 12.

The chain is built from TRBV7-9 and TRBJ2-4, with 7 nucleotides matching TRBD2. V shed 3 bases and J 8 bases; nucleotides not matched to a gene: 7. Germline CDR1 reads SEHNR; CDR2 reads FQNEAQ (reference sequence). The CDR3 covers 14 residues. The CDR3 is CASSFEGGWDIQYF. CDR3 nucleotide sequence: TGTGCCAGCAGCTTCGAGGGAGGGTGGGACATTCAGTACTTC. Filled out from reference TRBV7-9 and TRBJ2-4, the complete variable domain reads DTGVSQNPRHKITKRGQNVTFRCDPISEHNRLYWYRQTLGQGPEFLTYFQNEAQLEKSRLLSDRFSAERPKGSFSTLEIQRTEQGDSAMYLCASSFEGGWDIQYFGAGTRLSVL.

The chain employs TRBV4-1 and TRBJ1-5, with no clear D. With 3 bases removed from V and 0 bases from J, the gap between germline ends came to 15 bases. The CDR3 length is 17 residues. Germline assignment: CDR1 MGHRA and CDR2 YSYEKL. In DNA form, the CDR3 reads TGCGCCAGCAGCCATAGTTCCGCACACTATAGCAATCAGCCCCAGCATTTT. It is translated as CASSHSSAHYSNQPQHF.

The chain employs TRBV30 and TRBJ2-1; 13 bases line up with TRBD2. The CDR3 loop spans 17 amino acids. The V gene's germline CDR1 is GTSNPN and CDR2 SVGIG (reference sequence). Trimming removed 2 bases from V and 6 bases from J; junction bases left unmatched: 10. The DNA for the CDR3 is TGTGCCTGGAGTACTAGCGGGAGGGCCGGTCCGGGCAATGAGCAGTTCTTC. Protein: CAWSTSGRAGPGNEQFF.

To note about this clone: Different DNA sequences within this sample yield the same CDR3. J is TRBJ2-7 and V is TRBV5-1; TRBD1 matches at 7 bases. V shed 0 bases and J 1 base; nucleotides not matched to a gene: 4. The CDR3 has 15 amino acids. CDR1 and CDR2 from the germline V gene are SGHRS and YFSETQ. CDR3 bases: TGCGCCAGCAGCTTGGGGGACAGCCTTTCCTACGAGCAGTACTTC. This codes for CASSLGDSLSYEQYF.

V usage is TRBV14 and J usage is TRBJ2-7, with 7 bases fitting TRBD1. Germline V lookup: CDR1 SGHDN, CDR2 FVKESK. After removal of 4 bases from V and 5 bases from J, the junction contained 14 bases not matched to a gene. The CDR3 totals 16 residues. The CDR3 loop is CASSPGDRAVQDEQYF. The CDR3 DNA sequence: TGTGCCAGCAGCCCCGGTGACAGGGCCGTCCAGGACGAGCAGTACTTC.

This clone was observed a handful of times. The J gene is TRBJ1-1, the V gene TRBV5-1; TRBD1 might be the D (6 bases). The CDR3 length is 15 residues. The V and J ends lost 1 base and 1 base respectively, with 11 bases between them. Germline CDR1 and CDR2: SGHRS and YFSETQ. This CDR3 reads CASSLYGRGNTEAFF. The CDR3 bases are TGCGCCAGCAGCTTGTACGGCAGGGGGAACACTGAAGCTTTCTTT.

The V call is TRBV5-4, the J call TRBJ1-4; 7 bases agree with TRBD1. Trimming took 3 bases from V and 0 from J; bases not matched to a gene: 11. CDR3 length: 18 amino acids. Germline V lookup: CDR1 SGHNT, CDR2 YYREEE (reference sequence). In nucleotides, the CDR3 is TGTGCCAGCAGCTGCGCTGACTGGGACAGCCCAACTAATGAAAAACTGTTTTTT. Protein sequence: CASSCADWDSPTNEKLFF.

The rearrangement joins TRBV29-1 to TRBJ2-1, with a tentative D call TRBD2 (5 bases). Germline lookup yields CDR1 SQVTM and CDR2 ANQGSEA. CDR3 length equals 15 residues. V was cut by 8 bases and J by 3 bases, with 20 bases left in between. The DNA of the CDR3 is TGCAGCATCCCTTTGAGTGAGGGAGACTACAATGAGCAGTTCTTC. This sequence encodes CSIPLSEGDYNEQFF.

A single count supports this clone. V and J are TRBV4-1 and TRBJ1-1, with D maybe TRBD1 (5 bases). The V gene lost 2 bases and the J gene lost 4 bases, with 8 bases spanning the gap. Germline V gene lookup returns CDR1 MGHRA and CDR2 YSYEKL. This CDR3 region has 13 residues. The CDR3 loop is CASSQRRGTEAFF. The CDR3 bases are TGCGCCAGCAGCCAAAGGAGGGGCACTGAAGCTTTCTTT.

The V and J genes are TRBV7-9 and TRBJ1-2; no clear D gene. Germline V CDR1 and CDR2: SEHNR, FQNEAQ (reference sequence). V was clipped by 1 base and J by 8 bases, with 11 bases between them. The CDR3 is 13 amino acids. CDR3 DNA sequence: TGTGCCAGCAGCTTAGACGTAAGAGGCGGCTACACCTTC. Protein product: CASSLDVRGGYTF.

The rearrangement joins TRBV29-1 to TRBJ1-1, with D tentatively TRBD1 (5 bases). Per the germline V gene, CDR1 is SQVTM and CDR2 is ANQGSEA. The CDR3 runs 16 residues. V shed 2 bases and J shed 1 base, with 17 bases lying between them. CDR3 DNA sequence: TGCAGCGTTGAACGTCTAGGGGCGCAGGCGAACACTGAAGCTTTCTTT. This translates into CSVERLGAQANTEAFF.

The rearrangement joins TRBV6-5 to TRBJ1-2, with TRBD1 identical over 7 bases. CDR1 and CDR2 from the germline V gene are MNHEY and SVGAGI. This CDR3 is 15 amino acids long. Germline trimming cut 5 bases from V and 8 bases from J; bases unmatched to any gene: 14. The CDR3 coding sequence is TGTGCCAGCAGTCCTGGGACAGCCAATGGTAGAGGCTACACCTTC. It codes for CASSPGTANGRGYTF.

The CDR3 here is CASTAAGPNTDTQYF. As DNA, the CDR3 is TGTGCCAGCACTGCCGCGGGGCCTAATACCGATACGCAGTATTTT. This chain joins TRBV27 and TRBJ2-3; D may be TRBD2 (6 bases). The length of the CDR3 is 15 residues. CDR1 and CDR2 (germline): MNHEY, SMNVEV (reference sequence). The V end lost 7 bases, the J end lost 6 bases, and 20 bases lay between the germline ends.

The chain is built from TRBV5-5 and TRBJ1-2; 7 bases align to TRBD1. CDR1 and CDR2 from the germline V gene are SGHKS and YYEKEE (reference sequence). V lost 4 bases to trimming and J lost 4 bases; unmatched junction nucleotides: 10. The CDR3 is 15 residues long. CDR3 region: CASSPRGPGGYGYTF. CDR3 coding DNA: TGTGCCAGCAGCCCGAGGGGCCCAGGGGGCTATGGCTACACCTTC.

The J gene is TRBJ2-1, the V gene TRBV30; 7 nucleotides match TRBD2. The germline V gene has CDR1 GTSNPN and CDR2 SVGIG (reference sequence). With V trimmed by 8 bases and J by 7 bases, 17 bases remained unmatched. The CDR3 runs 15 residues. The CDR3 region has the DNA TGTGCCAGGGACTACACCAGAGAGGAGGGTAATGAGCAGTTCTTC. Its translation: CARDYTREEGNEQFF. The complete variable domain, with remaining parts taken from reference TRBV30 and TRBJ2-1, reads SQTIHQWPATLVQPVGSPLSLECTVEGTSNPNLYWYRQAAGRGLQLLFYSVGIGQISSEVPQNLSASRPQDRQFILSSKKLLLSDSGFYLCARDYTREEGNEQFFGPGTRLTVL.

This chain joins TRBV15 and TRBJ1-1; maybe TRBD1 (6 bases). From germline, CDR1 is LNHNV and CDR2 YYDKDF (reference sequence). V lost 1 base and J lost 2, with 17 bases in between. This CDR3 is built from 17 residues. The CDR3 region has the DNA TGTGCCACCAGCAGAGGCCGGAACAGGGACCCAAACACTGAAGCTTTCTTT. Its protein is CATSRGRNRDPNTEAFF.

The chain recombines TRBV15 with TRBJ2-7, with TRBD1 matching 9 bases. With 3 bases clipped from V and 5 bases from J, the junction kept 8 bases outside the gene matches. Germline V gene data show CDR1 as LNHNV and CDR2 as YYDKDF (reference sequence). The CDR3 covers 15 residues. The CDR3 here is CATSSAWGQGDEQYF. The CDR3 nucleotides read TGTGCCACCAGCAGCGCCTGGGGACAGGGCGACGAGCAGTACTTC.

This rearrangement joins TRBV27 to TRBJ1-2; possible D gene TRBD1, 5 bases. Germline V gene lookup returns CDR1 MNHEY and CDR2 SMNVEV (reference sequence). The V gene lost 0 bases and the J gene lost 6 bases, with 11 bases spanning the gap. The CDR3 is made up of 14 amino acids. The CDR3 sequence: CASSLSAGRNGYTF. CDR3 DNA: TGTGCCAGCAGTTTATCGGCAGGGAGGAATGGCTACACCTTC.